This TCR beta chain was obtained from a study of T cell responses to AZD1222 COVID-19 vaccine. Per the germline V gene, CDR1 is SGDLS and CDR2 is YYNGEE. V was pared by 4 bases and J by 0 bases, with 13 bases between. The CDR3 has 15 residues. Sequencing used immunoSEQ multiplex PCR; TCRdb keeps in-frame clones, though not all of them. This table holds roughly 160,000 clones, less than 95% found once. This clonotype was obtained from an adult in good health. V gene TRBV9 combines with J gene TRBJ1-2; D ambiguous. This material consisted of peripheral blood, taken on day 0 of AZD1222 vaccination. Here the CDR3 reads CASSSKPAANYGYTF. The CDR3 DNA reads as TGTGCCAGCAGCAGCAAACCCGCTGCTAACTATGGCTACACCTTC.